This TCR beta chain was found in a study of cytomegalovirus exposure and HLA in healthy donors. Findings of the study overall: The study designated some 180 TCR beta chains cytomegalovirus-associated. Confirmation in vitro established that a few CMV-associated chains were specific for CMV antigens. Despite most TCR sequences being rare, some public TCRs occurred in many donors.

Measured with immunoSEQ multiplex PCR; TCRdb has only the in-frame clones, and not every one. The table includes fewer than 100,000 clones, 94% detected once. This clone was recorded once. Its target is not known. Germline V gene sequence: CDR1 SGDLS, CDR2 YYNGEE. Trimming removed 0 bases at V and 3 bases at J, with 8 bases between. CDR3 size: 14 residues. The rearrangement joins TRBV9 to TRBJ2-3; D possibly corresponds to TRBD1 (6 bases). This receptor was taken from a young woman in good health and CMV-seronegative. The sequencing sample was made of PBMCs. CDR3 in DNA: TGTGCCAGCAGCGTAGGCCAGGGGACAGATACGCAGTATTTT. Translation gives CASSVGQGTDTQYF.